These 4 T cell receptor beta chains were sequenced from one sample in a study of T-cell reconstitution after alpha-beta-depleted transplantation in children. Unique molecular identifiers were used to barcode this TCRbeta library. TCRdb itself ran the PCR reads through MiXCR, one entry per CDR3 protein. Of 800,000 to 1,000,000 distinct CDR3 sequences in the sample, roughly 29% were seen once. Sequenced here: PBMCs, mostly from graft donor cells, sampled 360 days after TCRalphabeta/CD19-depleted stem cell transplant. These receptors were obtained from a boy in the first two years of life who had a stem cell transplant for SCID, so the T cells may come from the graft donor.

V is TRBV7-9 and J is TRBJ1-1, with D possibly being TRBD1 (6 bases). This CDR3 is built from 14 residues. The germline V gene encodes CDR1 SEHNR and CDR2 FQNEAQ (reference sequence). CDR3 amino acids: CAITGGGKNTEAFF. CDR3 bases: TGTGCTATCACCGGGGGGGGCAAGAACACTGAAGCTTTCTTT. Full variable domain (rest looked up from reference TRBV7-9 and TRBJ1-1): DTGVSQNPRHKITKRGQNVTFRCDPISEHNRLYWYRQTLGQGPEFLTYFQNEAQLEKSRLLSDRFSAERPKGSFSTLEIQRTEQGDSAMYLCAITGGGKNTEAFFGQGTRLTVV.

The V and J genes are TRBV25-1 and TRBJ1-6; no reliable D call. Trimming shortened V by 0 bases and J by 6 bases, and 9 bases separated the two germline ends. The CDR3 totals 15 residues. Per the germline V gene, CDR1 is MGHDK and CDR2 is SYGVNS. The CDR3 loop reads CASSEYSLGNSPLHF. CDR3 nucleotides: TGTGCCAGCAGTGAATATAGCCTTGGTAATTCACCCCTCCACTTT.

This clonotype was seen at least ten times. The chain uses TRBV20-1 and TRBJ2-5, with 7 positions matching TRBD1. CDR1 is DFQATT and CDR2 is SNEGSKA in the germline V gene (reference sequence). The V gene end was trimmed by 3 bases and the J gene end by 1 base; junction bases not matched to a gene: 8. There are 15 residues in the CDR3. The CDR3 DNA reads TGCAGTGCTAGTATCCCAGGGGGAGTCCAAGAGACCCAGTACTTC. This encodes CSASIPGGVQETQYF.

The chain combines TRBV4-3 with TRBJ2-1; TRBD2 matches 10 bases. V trimming: 4 bases; J trimming: 8 bases; junction bases outside the gene matches: 11. CDR1 and CDR2 (germline): LGHNA, YSLEER. The CDR3 extends over 16 amino acids. The CDR3 region has the DNA TGCGCCAGCAGCCGCTACCTAGCGGGGGAAGGTGATGAGCAGTTCTTC. Amino acid sequence: CASSRYLAGEGDEQFF.